This T cell receptor (beta chain) was captured by sequencing in a study of T cells after yellow fever vaccination. Whole-study findings and limits: Some clonotypes, a small share, were shared between CD4 and CD8 compartments. Repertoires obtained by FACS sorting could include abundant clonotypes that entered as contaminants from the bulk population.

TCRdb used MiXCR to reprocess the 5' RACE reads, holding one entry per CDR3 protein. This table has tens of thousands of distinct CDR3 sequences, under 8% appearing once. In regard to this clonotype: Its antigen is as yet unknown.

This CDR3 is built from 14 residues. CDR1 and CDR2 (germline): SGHVS, FQNEAQ. Between the trimmed V and J ends, which lost 4 bases and 5 bases, there was a span of 15 bases. The chain carries TRBV7-8 and TRBJ2-7; possibly TRBD1 for D (6 bases). This specimen was CD8+ T cells sorted from PBMCs, taken around 45 days after the first yellow fever vaccination. The sequence was obtained from a man younger than 35 who received the YFV17D yellow fever vaccine. CDR3 nucleotide sequence: TGTGCCAGCAGCTCGGGTACAGGGAGCAACGAGCAGTACGTC. This gives the protein CASSSGTGSNEQYV.